This T cell receptor (beta chain) stems from a study of T-cell memory formation after mild COVID-19. Study context: TCR clusters mostly belonged to single donors. Points from the study as a whole: Whether day 37 second-wave clones are SARS-CoV-2-specific was not confirmed. Clones that contracted clustered mainly in CM and EM if CD4+ and in EMRA if CD8+. A balance of CD4 and CD8 characterized clones contracting day 15 to 85, whereas later expanders leaned CD4+.

TCRdb processed the 5' RACE reads anew with MiXCR; each CDR3 protein has one entry. The data show a few hundred thousand distinct CDR3 sequences, about 15% seen once. Turning to this clonotype: The antigen is undetermined.

The CDR3 has 13 amino acids. CDR1 and CDR2 (germline): MNHEY, SVGAGI. The ends were cut back, 7 bases at V and 4 bases at J, with 11 bases in the middle. The sequenced sample consisted of PBMCs or a T cell subset sorted from them (not recorded which). This clonotype was sampled from a man younger than 35 who had mild COVID-19 (a few samples of this study predate the infection). Cell type and time point are not known. The chain combines TRBV6-5 with TRBJ1-5; D is possibly TRBD1 (5 bases). CDR3 loop: CASKATGNQPQHF. The CDR3 DNA sequence: TGTGCCAGCAAGGCCACAGGTAATCAGCCCCAGCATTTT.